The following is a TCR beta chain sequence with its context. Its cognate antigen is unknown. The entry originates in a study of post-analysis software for immune sequencing data. On the study more broadly: Disease trajectories encompassed relapsing-remitting, secondary progressive and progressive-relapsing multiple sclerosis.

Unique-molecular-identifier-tagged TCR beta cDNA libraries were used. The source material, about 0.9 to 11 million T cells, gave rise to about 490,000 cDNA molecules. TCRdb fed the PCR reads into MiXCR, producing one record per CDR3 protein. The sample has hundreds of thousands of distinct CDR3 sequences, 25% to 30% seen once. The germline V gene has CDR1 SGHVS and CDR2 FQNEAQ. The CDR3 is made up of 14 amino acids. The V end lost 4 bases, the J end lost 5 bases, and 15 bases lay between the germline ends. Study-level findings and limits: Relative to controls, patients had several TRBV segments at higher frequency, with TRBV5-6, TRBV5-1 and TRBV20-1 among these. Controls showed significantly higher normalized Chao1 diversity than did multiple sclerosis patients. By F measure, samples from a shared preparation batch strongly co-clustered.

V and J are TRBV7-8 and TRBJ2-7, with D possibly TRBD1 on 6 matching bases. This clonotype originated in a girl under 18 with multiple sclerosis. The sequenced sample consisted of blood. The CDR3: CASSSRDTVHEQYF. The CDR3 coding sequence is TGTGCCAGCAGCTCCCGGGACACCGTCCACGAGCAGTACTTC. Filled out from reference TRBV7-8 and TRBJ2-7, the complete variable domain reads GAGVSQSPRYKVAKRGQDVALRCDPISGHVSLFWYQQALGQGPEFLTYFQNEAQLDKSGLPSDRFFAERPEGSVSTLKIQRTQQEDSAVYLCASSSRDTVHEQYFGPGTRLTVT.